This T cell receptor beta chain was profiled in a study of lymphopenia after photon versus proton radiotherapy. Whole-study results and caveats: Only patients who died were analyzed for survival; proton advantage is unproven.

About this clone itself: The antigen is not known.

Libraries were prepared by immunoSEQ multiplex PCR; TCRdb keeps only in-frame clonotypes and omits some of them. The data hold about 22,000 clones, with 85% to 95% observed a single time. The input for sequencing was peripheral blood, taken from a patient treated with proton-based radiotherapy. This sequence was found in a woman in her sixties or seventies with pancreatic cancer. Some clones in this sample may be carry-over from other donors' samples.

The CDR3 protein is CSVLVRSNQPQHF. The CDR3, as DNA: TGCAGCGTTTTAGTTCGGAGCAATCAGCCCCAGCATTTT. This sequence joins TRBV29-1 and TRBJ1-5; no definite D call. The germline gives CDR1 SQVTM, CDR2 ANQGSEA. V was cut by 5 bases and J by 1 base, with 9 bases left in between. The CDR3 is made up of 13 amino acids.